These 27 T cell receptor beta chains were sequenced from one sample in a study of cytomegalovirus exposure and HLA in healthy donors. With 60 Vbeta and 13 Jbeta primers, the PCR was carried out. Sequencing used immunoSEQ multiplex PCR; TCRdb keeps in-frame clones, though not all of them. The sample holds 200,000 to 250,000 clones, around 89% seen once. The sequenced material came from PBMCs. All receptors come from a woman between 18 and 30 years old in good health and CMV-seronegative.

This rearrangement joins TRBV5-1 to TRBJ2-3; 15 bases fit TRBD2. J gave up 0 bases and V 0 bases, and 2 bases lay outside the gene matches. This CDR3 contains 18 residues. Germline V gives CDR1 SGHRS, CDR2 YFSETQ. CDR3 sequence: CASSLAGLAGGSTDTQYF. DNA for the CDR3: TGCGCCAGCAGCTTGGCGGGACTAGCGGGGGGCAGCACAGATACGCAGTATTTT.

J is TRBJ2-5 and V is TRBV29-1, with 13 bases aligning to TRBD2. CDR3 length: 15 amino acids. CDR1 and CDR2 from the germline V gene are SQVTM and ANQGSEA. J gave up 2 bases and V 2 bases, and 2 bases lay outside the gene matches. In nucleotides, the CDR3 is TGCAGCGTTGAACCGGGACTAGCGGGGCAAGAGACCCAGTACTTC. Its protein is CSVEPGLAGQETQYF.

CDR3 DNA sequence: TGCGCCAGCAGCCGTGGGGGACAGGGAAACACCGGGGAGCTGTTTTTT. It translates to CASSRGGQGNTGELFF. The chain carries TRBV5-1 and TRBJ2-2; 9 bases are a match to TRBD1. This CDR3 spans 16 amino acids. With V trimmed by 4 bases and J by 2 bases, 6 bases remained unmatched. Germline CDR1 and CDR2: SGHRS and YFSETQ.

The chain combines TRBV27 with TRBJ1-2; no clear D gene. This CDR3 has 13 amino acids. The ends were cut back, 5 bases at V and 11 bases at J, with 18 bases in the middle. Germline lookup yields CDR1 MNHEY and CDR2 SMNVEV (reference sequence). The CDR3: CASSPRDWGGYTF. In DNA, the CDR3 is TGTGCCAGCAGTCCCCGGGATTGGGGTGGATACACCTTC.

The rearrangement uses TRBV10-3 and TRBJ1-3; a weak D match, TRBD1 (6 bases). The CDR3 runs to 13 residues. V was shortened by 8 bases and J by 2 bases, with 10 bases between the two germline ends. Germline assignment: CDR1 ENHRY and CDR2 SYGVKD. DNA of the CDR3: TGTGCCATCGGGGGCATCGCTGGAAACACCATATATTTT. This translates into CAIGGIAGNTIYF.

This rearrangement joins TRBV4-3 to TRBJ2-7; 7 nucleotides agree with TRBD2. The CDR3 contains 13 residues. Germline lookup yields CDR1 LGHNA and CDR2 YSLEER. J gave up 2 bases and V 4 bases, and 2 bases lay outside the gene matches. The DNA of the CDR3 is TGCGCCAGCAGCCTAGCGGGCGCCTACGAGCAGTACTTC. Encoded protein: CASSLAGAYEQYF.

The rearrangement links TRBV7-2 to TRBJ2-1; D unclear. The CDR3 length is 15 residues. The germline CDR1 and CDR2 sequences are SGHTA and FQGNSA. V was pared by 3 bases and J by 6 bases, with 15 bases between. The CDR3 region is CASSLSWLLSNEQFF. CDR3 DNA sequence: TGTGCCAGCAGCTTGAGCTGGTTGCTCTCCAATGAGCAGTTCTTC.

The chain joins TRBV6-5 to TRBJ2-7, with a possible D match to TRBD2 (6 bases). Trimming removed 2 bases from V and 2 bases from J, with 10 bases in between. The CDR3 is made up of 14 amino acids. Germline V lookup: CDR1 MNHEY, CDR2 SVGAGI. The DNA for the CDR3 is TGTGCCAGCAGTTACGTCGGGAGCACCTACGAGCAGTACTTC. Translating gives CASSYVGSTYEQYF.

This clone occurred once. This chain joins TRBV6-5 and TRBJ1-2; TRBD1 matches at 9 bases. This CDR3 has 15 residues. Germline loops: CDR1 MNHEY, CDR2 SVGAGI. V was pared by 5 bases and J by 6 bases, with 10 bases of the junction left unmatched. CDR3 nucleotide sequence: TGTGCCAGCAGTACCCGGGACAGGGAGGCGGATGGCTACACCTTC. It translates to CASSTRDREADGYTF.

This chain connects TRBV7-8 to TRBJ2-2, with D possibly TRBD1 on 7 matching bases. Germline V gene lookup returns CDR1 SGHVS and CDR2 FQNEAQ. The CDR3 has 15 amino acids. The V gene lost 7 bases and the J gene lost 5 bases, with 17 bases spanning the gap. The CDR3 DNA reads TGTGCCAGCAAAGGACGAGCAGGGGGGACCGGGGAGCTGTTTTTT. Its protein product is CASKGRAGGTGELFF.

V usage is TRBV18 and J usage is TRBJ2-1; 8 positions match TRBD1. V was pared by 3 bases and J by 3 bases, with 4 bases of the junction left unmatched. CDR1 and CDR2 from the germline V gene are KGHSH and LQKENI. The CDR3 spans 15 residues. The CDR3 sequence: CASSPADRVYNEQFF. In DNA form, the CDR3 reads TGTGCCAGCTCACCGGCGGACAGGGTCTACAATGAGCAGTTCTTC.

The chain joins TRBV11-2 to TRBJ2-7, with D perhaps matching TRBD1 (7 bases). V lost 1 base, J lost 3 bases, and 16 bases lay in between. The CDR3 covers 16 residues. Looked up from germline, CDR1 is SGHAT and CDR2 is FQNNGV. In DNA, the CDR3 is TGTGCCAGCAGCTTAGTCAGGGGGGCGATAGGCTACGAGCAGTACTTC. It specifies CASSLVRGAIGYEQYF. Combining the CDR3 with reference TRBV11-2 and TRBJ2-7 gives the whole variable domain EAGVAQSPRYKIIEKRQSVAFWCNPISGHATLYWYQQILGQGPKLLIQFQNNGVVDDSQLPKDRFSAERLKGVDSTLKIQPAKLEDSAVYLCASSLVRGAIGYEQYFGPGTRLTVT.

V and J are TRBV10-3 and TRBJ1-2; D perhaps matches TRBD1 (5 bases). Germline CDR1 and CDR2: ENHRY and SYGVKD. Trimming stripped 8 bases from V and 3 bases from J, with 19 bases between. CDR3 size: 15 residues. Here the CDR3 reads CAIRSGEGSHYGYTF. The DNA of the CDR3 is TGTGCCATCCGATCGGGGGAGGGGTCACACTATGGCTACACCTTC.

The rearrangement links TRBV5-1 to TRBJ1-1; TRBD1 matches 7 bases. Germline lookup yields CDR1 SGHRS and CDR2 YFSETQ. This CDR3 is 16 amino acids long. Trimming removed 0 bases from V and 4 bases from J; junction bases left unmatched: 9. The CDR3 loop reads CASSLAPTGKGTEAFF. CDR3 nucleotides: TGCGCCAGCAGCTTGGCCCCGACAGGGAAAGGCACTGAAGCTTTCTTT. Supplemented by reference TRBV5-1 and TRBJ1-1, the full variable domain reads KAGVTQTPRYLIKTRGQQVTLSCSPISGHRSVSWYQQTPGQGLQFLFEYFSETQRNKGNFPGRFSGRQFSNSRSEMNVSTLELGDSALYLCASSLAPTGKGTEAFFGQGTRLTVV.

The CDR3 DNA is TGTGCCAGCAGTTTAAACCGGGGCAATCAGCCCCAGCATTTT. Amino acid sequence: CASSLNRGNQPQHF. The V and J genes are TRBV27 and TRBJ1-5; D remains ambiguous. Trimming took off 2 bases at V and 2 bases at J, with 7 bases between the two ends. Germline CDR1 MNHEY, CDR2 SMNVEV (reference sequence). The CDR3 length is 14 residues.

The genes are TRBV5-1 and TRBJ2-2; D gene uncertain. Trimming pared 4 bases from V and 2 bases from J, leaving 9 bases between. This CDR3 has 14 amino acids. Germline assignment: CDR1 SGHRS and CDR2 YFSETQ. In DNA, the CDR3 is TGCGCCAGCAGCAGTCTACCCAACACCGGGGAGCTGTTTTTT. This sequence encodes CASSSLPNTGELFF.

The CDR3 region has the DNA TGTGCCAGCAGCTTGGGGCTTCTGTTCAGGGCAGATGGCTACACCTTC. Residues: CASSLGLLFRADGYTF. The chain is built from TRBV5-6 and TRBJ1-2; perhaps TRBD1 as D (5 bases). The ends were cut back, 0 bases at V and 6 bases at J, with 18 bases in the middle. The CDR3 length is 16 residues. Germline CDR1 reads SGHDT; CDR2 reads YYEEEE.

The J gene is TRBJ2-1, the V gene TRBV5-4; 10 nucleotides align to TRBD2. There are 15 residues in the CDR3. The V segment lost 3 bases and the J segment 7 bases; nucleotides outside the gene matches: 7. Per the germline V gene, CDR1 is SGHNT and CDR2 is YYREEE (reference sequence). The CDR3 protein is CASSWIAGGTNEQFF. CDR3 DNA: TGTGCCAGCAGCTGGATAGCGGGGGGAACTAATGAGCAGTTCTTC. The full variable domain, in which reference TRBV5-4 and TRBJ2-1 provide the parts outside the CDR3, is ETGVTQSPTHLIKTRGQQVTLRCSSQSGHNTVSWYQQALGQGPQFIFQYYREEENGRGNFPPRFSGLQFPNYSSELNVNALELDDSALYLCASSWIAGGTNEQFFGPGTRLTVL.

This chain connects TRBV15 to TRBJ2-1; D might be TRBD1 (6 bases). V was shortened by 1 base and J by 2 bases, with 6 bases between the two germline ends. Germline-derived CDR1 and CDR2 are LNHNV and YYDKDF (reference sequence). The CDR3 sequence is 14 residues long. As DNA, the CDR3 is TGTGCCACCAGCAGAGGGACAGCCTACAATGAGCAGTTCTTC. Translating gives CATSRGTAYNEQFF. The variable domain in full, completed from reference TRBV15 and TRBJ2-1, reads DAMVIQNPRYQVTQFGKPVTLSCSQTLNHNVMYWYQQKSSQAPKLLFHYYDKDFNNEADTPDNFQSRRPNTSFCFLDIRSPGLGDTAMYLCATSRGTAYNEQFFGPGTRLTVL.

This rearrangement joins TRBV4-3 to TRBJ2-1; the match to TRBD2 covers 10 bases. After removal of 1 base from V and 4 bases from J, the junction contained 10 bases not matched to a gene. CDR3 size: 18 residues. Germline V gene data show CDR1 as LGHNA and CDR2 as YSLEER. CDR3 loop: CASSQGPGVAGGYNEQFF. In DNA, the CDR3 is TGCGCCAGCAGCCAAGGCCCGGGGGTAGCGGGGGGATACAATGAGCAGTTCTTC.

The CDR3 DNA is TGTGCCAGCAGTTTTAGGGGGACTAGCGTTCCCTACGAGCAGTACTTC. Encoded protein: CASSFRGTSVPYEQYF. This sequence joins TRBV27 and TRBJ2-5; 10 bases map to TRBD2. Gene TRBJ2-7 matches the end of the DNA better, so the J call may be wrong. This CDR3 has 16 residues. The germline CDR1 and CDR2 sequences are MNHEY and SMNVEV (reference sequence).

V usage is TRBV20-1 and J usage is TRBJ1-4; no firm D call. The germline V gene encodes CDR1 DFQATT and CDR2 SNEGSKA (reference sequence). V was pared by 6 bases and J by 8 bases, with 7 bases between. CDR3 length equals 10 residues. This CDR3 is CSALEEKLFF. For the CDR3, the DNA is TGCAGTGCCCTAGAAGAAAAACTGTTTTTT.

The chain uses TRBV9 and TRBJ2-1; D possibly corresponds to TRBD1 (5 bases). The germline V gene encodes CDR1 SGDLS and CDR2 YYNGEE. CDR3 length: 14 amino acids. V gave up 3 bases and J gave up 8 bases, with 15 bases separating them. CDR3 bases: TGTGCCAGCAGCGCGCAGGGCTCGGTGGATGAGCAGTTCTTC. It codes for CASSAQGSVDEQFF.

The chain recombines TRBV27 with TRBJ2-7, with 7 positions matching TRBD2. J gave up 3 bases and V 0 bases, and 11 bases lay outside the gene matches. CDR3 length equals 17 residues. Germline V lookup: CDR1 MNHEY, CDR2 SMNVEV (reference sequence). The CDR3 here is CASSLSGPGGELYEQYF. The CDR3 DNA follows: TGTGCCAGCAGTTTATCAGGCCCTGGGGGGGAACTCTACGAGCAGTACTTC.

The V and J genes are TRBV5-4 and TRBJ1-3; D remains unclear. The germline CDR1 and CDR2 sequences are SGHNT and YYREEE (reference sequence). V was cut by 4 bases and J by 3 bases, with 2 bases left in between. This CDR3 contains 11 residues. CDR3 DNA sequence: TGTGCCAGCAGCCGTGGAAACACCATATATTTT. Residues: CASSRGNTIYF.

This chain links TRBV10-3 with TRBJ1-1; 8 bases agree with TRBD1. The J segment lost 0 bases and the V segment lost 6 bases, leaving 6 bases of the junction unmatched. Germline V gives CDR1 ENHRY, CDR2 SYGVKD. This CDR3 is built from 15 residues. CDR3 region: CAIRTTGVMNTEAFF. CDR3 DNA sequence: TGTGCCATCAGGACGACAGGGGTTATGAACACTGAAGCTTTCTTT.

CDR3 loop: CASSYSVQTPYEQYF. CDR3 DNA sequence: TGTGCCAGCAGTTACTCGGTACAGACCCCCTACGAGCAGTACTTC. This chain joins TRBV6-5 and TRBJ2-7, with unresolved D. Germline CDR1 and CDR2: MNHEY and SVGAGI. Trimming stripped 0 bases from V and 2 bases from J, with 11 bases between. The CDR3 length is 15 residues.